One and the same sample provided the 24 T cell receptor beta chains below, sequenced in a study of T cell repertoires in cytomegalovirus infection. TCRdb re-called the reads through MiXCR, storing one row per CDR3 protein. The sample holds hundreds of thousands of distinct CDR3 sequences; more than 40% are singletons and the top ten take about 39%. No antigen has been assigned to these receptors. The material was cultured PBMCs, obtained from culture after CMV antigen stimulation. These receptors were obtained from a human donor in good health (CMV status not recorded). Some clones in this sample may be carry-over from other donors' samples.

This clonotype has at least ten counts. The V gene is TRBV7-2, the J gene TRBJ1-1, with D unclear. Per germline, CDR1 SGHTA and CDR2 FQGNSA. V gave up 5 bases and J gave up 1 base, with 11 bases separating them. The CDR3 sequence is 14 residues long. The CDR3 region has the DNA TGTGCCAGCAGCACAAGGACTGGGAACACTGAAGCTTTCTTT. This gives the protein CASSTRTGNTEAFF.

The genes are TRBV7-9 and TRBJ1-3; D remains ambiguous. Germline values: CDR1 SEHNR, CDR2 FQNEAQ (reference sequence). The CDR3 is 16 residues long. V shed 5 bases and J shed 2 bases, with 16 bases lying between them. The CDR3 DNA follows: TGTGCCAGCAGCGCCAGACCGGTATCGGCTGGAAACACCATATATTTT. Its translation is CASSARPVSAGNTIYF.

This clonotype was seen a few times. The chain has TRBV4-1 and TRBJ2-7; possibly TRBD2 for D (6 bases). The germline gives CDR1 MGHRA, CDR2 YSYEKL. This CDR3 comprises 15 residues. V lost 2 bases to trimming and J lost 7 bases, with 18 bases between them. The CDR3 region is CASSQLLTGRGEQYF. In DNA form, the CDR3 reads TGCGCCAGCAGCCAACTACTGACGGGGCGGGGTGAGCAGTACTTC.

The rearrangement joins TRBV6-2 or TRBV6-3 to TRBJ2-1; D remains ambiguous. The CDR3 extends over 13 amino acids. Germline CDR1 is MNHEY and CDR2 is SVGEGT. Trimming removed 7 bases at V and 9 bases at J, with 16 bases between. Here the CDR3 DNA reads TGTGCCAGCACCCCTCTCCTTTGGGGTGAGCAGTTCTTC. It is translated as CASTPLLWGEQFF.

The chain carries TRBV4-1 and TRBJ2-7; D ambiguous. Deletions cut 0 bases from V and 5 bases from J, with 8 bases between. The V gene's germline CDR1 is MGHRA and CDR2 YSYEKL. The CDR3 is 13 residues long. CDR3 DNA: TGCGCCAGCAGCCAAGATTTTGGGCACGAGCAGTACTTC. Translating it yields CASSQDFGHEQYF.

The CDR3 sequence is CASSLRLAGGETQYF. The DNA of the CDR3 is TGTGCCAGCAGCTTAAGACTAGCGGGGGGTGAGACCCAGTACTTC. This sequence joins TRBV7-2 and TRBJ2-5, with TRBD2 matching over 13 bases. Germline V gene lookup returns CDR1 SGHTA and CDR2 FQGNSA. The CDR3 has 15 residues. V shed 2 bases, J shed 5 bases, and the junction held 2 bases outside the gene matches.

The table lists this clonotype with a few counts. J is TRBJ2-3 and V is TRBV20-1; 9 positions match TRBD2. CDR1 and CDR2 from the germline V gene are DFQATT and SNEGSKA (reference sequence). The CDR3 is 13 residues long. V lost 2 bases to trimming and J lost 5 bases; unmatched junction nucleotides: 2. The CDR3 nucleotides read TGCAGTGCTAGACTAGCGGGAAAAGATACGCAGTATTTT. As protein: CSARLAGKDTQYF.

CDR3 sequence reads: CASIWTSGRQETQYF. CDR3 nucleotides: TGTGCCAGCATCTGGACTAGCGGCAGACAAGAGACCCAGTACTTC. The chain uses TRBV11-2 and TRBJ2-5, with 10 positions matching TRBD2. V was clipped by 7 bases and J by 2 bases; unmatched bases: 7. Germline loops: CDR1 SGHAT, CDR2 FQNNGV. The CDR3 runs 15 residues.

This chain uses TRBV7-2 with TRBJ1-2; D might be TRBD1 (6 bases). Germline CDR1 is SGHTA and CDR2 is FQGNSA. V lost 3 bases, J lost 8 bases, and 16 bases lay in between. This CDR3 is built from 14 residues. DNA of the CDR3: TGTGCCAGCAGCTTGGGAAACAGGGCGGGGGGCTACACCTTC. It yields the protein CASSLGNRAGGYTF.

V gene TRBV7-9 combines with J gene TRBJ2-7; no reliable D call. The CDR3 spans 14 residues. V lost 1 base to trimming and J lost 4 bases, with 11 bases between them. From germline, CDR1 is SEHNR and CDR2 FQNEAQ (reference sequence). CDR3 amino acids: CASSLGSVGYEQYF. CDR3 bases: TGTGCCAGCAGCTTAGGATCGGTCGGGTACGAGCAGTACTTC. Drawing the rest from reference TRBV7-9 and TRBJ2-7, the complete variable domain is DTGVSQNPRHKITKRGQNVTFRCDPISEHNRLYWYRQTLGQGPEFLTYFQNEAQLEKSRLLSDRFSAERPKGSFSTLEIQRTEQGDSAMYLCASSLGSVGYEQYFGPGTRLTVT.

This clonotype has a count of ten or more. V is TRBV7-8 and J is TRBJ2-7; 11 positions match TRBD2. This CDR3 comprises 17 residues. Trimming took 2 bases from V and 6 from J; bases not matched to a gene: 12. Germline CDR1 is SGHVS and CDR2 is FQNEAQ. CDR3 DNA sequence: TGTGCCAGCAGCTTACGGCTTCCTAGCGGGGGGCGTCGCGAGCAGTACTTC. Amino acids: CASSLRLPSGGRREQYF.

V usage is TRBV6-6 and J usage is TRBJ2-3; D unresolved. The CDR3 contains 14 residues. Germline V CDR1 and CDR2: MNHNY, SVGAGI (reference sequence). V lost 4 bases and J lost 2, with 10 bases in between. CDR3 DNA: TGTGCCAGCAGTTTCGTAAACCCCACAGATACGCAGTATTTT. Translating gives CASSFVNPTDTQYF.

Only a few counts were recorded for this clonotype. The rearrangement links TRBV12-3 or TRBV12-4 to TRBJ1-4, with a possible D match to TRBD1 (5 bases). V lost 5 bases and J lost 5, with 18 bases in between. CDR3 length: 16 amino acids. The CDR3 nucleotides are TGTGCCAGCAGTCGATTTGTGGGGGACCCAAATGAAAAACTGTTTTTT. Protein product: CASSRFVGDPNEKLFF.

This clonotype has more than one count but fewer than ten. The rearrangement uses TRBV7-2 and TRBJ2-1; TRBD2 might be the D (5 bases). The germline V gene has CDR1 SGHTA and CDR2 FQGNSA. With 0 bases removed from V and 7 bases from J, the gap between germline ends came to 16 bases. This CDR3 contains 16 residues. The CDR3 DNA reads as TGTGCCAGCAGCTTAGCCGGCGGCAAAAGGAGGAATGAGCAGTTCTTC. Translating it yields CASSLAGGKRRNEQFF.

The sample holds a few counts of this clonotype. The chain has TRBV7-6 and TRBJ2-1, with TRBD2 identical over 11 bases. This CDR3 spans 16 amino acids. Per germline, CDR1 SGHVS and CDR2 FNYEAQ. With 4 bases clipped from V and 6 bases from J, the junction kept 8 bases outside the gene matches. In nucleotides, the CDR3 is TGTGCCAGCAGCTCCCTACTAGCGGGAGAAGGCAATGAGCAGTTCTTC. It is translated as CASSSLLAGEGNEQFF. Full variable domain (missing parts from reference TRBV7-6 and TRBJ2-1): GAGVSQSPRYKVTKRGQDVALRCDPISGHVSLYWYRQALGQGPEFLTYFNYEAQQDKSGLPNDRFSAERPEGSISTLTIQRTEQRDSAMYRCASSSLLAGEGNEQFFGPGTRLTVL.

The CDR3: CSALTLGEVTDTQYF. The CDR3 bases are TGCAGTGCTCTCACCCTTGGGGAGGTTACAGATACGCAGTATTTT. The V and J genes are TRBV20-1 and TRBJ2-3; a possible D gene is TRBD2 (6 bases). The V end was cut by 5 bases, the J end by 3 bases, with 18 bases between. This CDR3 spans 15 amino acids. The germline V gene encodes CDR1 DFQATT and CDR2 SNEGSKA (reference sequence).

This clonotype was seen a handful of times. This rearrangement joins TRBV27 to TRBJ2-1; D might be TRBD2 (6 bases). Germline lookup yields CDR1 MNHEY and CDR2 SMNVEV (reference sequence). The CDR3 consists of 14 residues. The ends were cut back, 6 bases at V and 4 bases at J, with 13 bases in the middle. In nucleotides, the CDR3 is TGTGCCAGCAGCCATTCCGGAGGGTACAATGAGCAGTTCTTC. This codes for CASSHSGGYNEQFF.

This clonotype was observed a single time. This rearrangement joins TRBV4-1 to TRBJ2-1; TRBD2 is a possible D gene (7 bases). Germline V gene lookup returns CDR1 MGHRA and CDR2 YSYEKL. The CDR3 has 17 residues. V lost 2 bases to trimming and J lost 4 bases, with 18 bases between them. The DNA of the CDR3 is TGCGCCAGCAGCCAATATCTTCGGGGGGCCCCATACAATGAGCAGTTCTTC. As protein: CASSQYLRGAPYNEQFF.

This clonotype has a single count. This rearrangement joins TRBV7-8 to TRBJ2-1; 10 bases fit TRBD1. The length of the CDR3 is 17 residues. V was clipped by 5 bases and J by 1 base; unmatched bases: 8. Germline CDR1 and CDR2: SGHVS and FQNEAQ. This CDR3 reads CASSPDRGRVSYNEQFF. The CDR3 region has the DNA TGTGCCAGCAGCCCAGACAGGGGGCGGGTTTCCTACAATGAGCAGTTCTTC.

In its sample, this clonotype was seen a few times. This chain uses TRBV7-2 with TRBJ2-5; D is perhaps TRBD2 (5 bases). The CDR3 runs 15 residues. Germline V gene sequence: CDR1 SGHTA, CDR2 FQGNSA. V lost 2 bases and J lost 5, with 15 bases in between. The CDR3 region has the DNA TGTGCCAGCAGCTTATTGGGGAGAGGGTTTGAGACCCAGTACTTC. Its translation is CASSLLGRGFETQYF.

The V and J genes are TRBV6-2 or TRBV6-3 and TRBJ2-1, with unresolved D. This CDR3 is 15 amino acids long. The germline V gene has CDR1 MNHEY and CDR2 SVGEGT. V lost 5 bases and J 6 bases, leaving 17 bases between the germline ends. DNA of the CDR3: TGTGCCAGCAGTGAAATAGGCGCGCCATTCAATGAGCAGTTCTTC. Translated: CASSEIGAPFNEQFF.

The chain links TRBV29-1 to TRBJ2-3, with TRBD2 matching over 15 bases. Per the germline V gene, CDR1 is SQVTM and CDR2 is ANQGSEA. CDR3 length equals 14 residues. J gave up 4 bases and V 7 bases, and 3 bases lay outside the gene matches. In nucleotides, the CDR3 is TGCAGCGCGGGACTAGCGGGGGGTCCAGATACGCAGTATTTT. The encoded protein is CSAGLAGGPDTQYF.

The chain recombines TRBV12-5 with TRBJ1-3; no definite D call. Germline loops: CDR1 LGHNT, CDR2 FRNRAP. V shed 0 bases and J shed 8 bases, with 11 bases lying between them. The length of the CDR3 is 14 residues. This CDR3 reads CASGLVPSSDTIYF. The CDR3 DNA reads TGTGCTAGTGGTTTGGTACCCAGCTCGGACACCATATATTTT.

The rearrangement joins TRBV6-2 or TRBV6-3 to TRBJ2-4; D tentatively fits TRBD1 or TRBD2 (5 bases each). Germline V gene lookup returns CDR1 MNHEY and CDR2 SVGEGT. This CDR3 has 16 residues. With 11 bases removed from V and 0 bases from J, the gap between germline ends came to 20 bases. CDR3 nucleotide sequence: TGTGCCGCAACCAGCCGGGACCCGCTAGCCAAAAACATTCAGTACTTC. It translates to CAATSRDPLAKNIQYF.